The rows below give T cell receptor beta chains drawn from one sample of a study of T cells after yellow fever vaccination. TCRdb fed the 5' RACE reads into MiXCR, producing one record per CDR3 protein. The data hold 150,000 to 200,000 distinct CDR3 sequences, with more than 9.5% observed a single time. This sample comprised CD8+ T cells sorted from PBMCs, obtained 15 days after the yellow fever booster vaccination. These receptors were taken from a man aged 18 to 30 who received the YFV17D yellow fever vaccine. Both conserved end residues are part of each CDR3. D genes are given only for firm matches. For some rows the clone size is stated as once, few or many, or as a class when expanded; others skip it.

v_call	clone_size	j_call	d_call	cdr3_nt	cdr3_aa
TRBV6-5	NA	TRBJ2-3	NA	TGTGCCAGCGGTAGAGGAAGTGAGGCAGATACGCAGTATTTT	CASGRGSEADTQYF
TRBV29-1	NA	TRBJ1-2	NA	TGCAGCGTTGAAGACCTTCAAGGCTATGGCTACACCTTC	CSVEDLQGYGYTF
TRBV7-6	few	TRBJ2-1	NA	TGTGCCAGCAGCTTAGAGCCGGACGGACAAGTCTACAATGAGCAGTTCTTC	CASSLEPDGQVYNEQFF
TRBV9	many	TRBJ1-6	TRBD1	TGTGCCAGCAGCCCCCGGGACAGGATTAATTCACCCCTCCACTTT	CASSPRDRINSPLHF
TRBV9	NA	TRBJ2-1	TRBD2	TGTGCCAGCAGCCTCATAGCGGGGGCCTCCAATGAGCAGTTCTTC	CASSLIAGASNEQFF
TRBV4-3	few	TRBJ2-1	TRBD2	TGCGCCAGCAGCCAAGATGACGGCCTTGGGCGGGGGGGCGACAATGAGCAGTTCTTC	CASSQDDGLGRGGDNEQFF
TRBV6-5	NA	TRBJ2-1	TRBD2	TGTGCCAGCAGGCACCGGGGCGGGAGCTCCTACAATGAGCAGTTCTTC	CASRHRGGSSYNEQFF
TRBV10-3	few	TRBJ2-7	NA	TGTGCCATCAGTGCTGGTTGGGGTTCCTACGAGCAGTACTTC	CAISAGWGSYEQYF
TRBV7-2	NA	TRBJ2-1	TRBD2	TGTGCCAGCAGCTCTAGTTCGGGACTAGCGGGGGTCAATGAGCAGTTCTTC	CASSSSSGLAGVNEQFF
TRBV9	few	TRBJ1-6	NA	TGTGCCAGCAGCGTCGGCAGCGGTTCACCCCTCCACTTT	CASSVGSGSPLHF
TRBV11-2	NA	TRBJ2-1	TRBD2	TGTGCCAGCAGCTTAGGTGTGGCGCGGGGGGGCTCCTACAATGAGCAGTTCTTC	CASSLGVARGGSYNEQFF
TRBV29-1	NA	TRBJ2-7	NA	TGCAGCGCCGAGGGTGGGGGCTTGAGCTCCTACGAGCAGTACTTC	CSAEGGGLSSYEQYF
TRBV27	few	TRBJ1-4	NA	TGTGCCAGCAGTTTTTTAGTTCCGTCGGGGGATGAAAAACTGTTTTTT	CASSFLVPSGDEKLFF
TRBV12-3/TRBV12-4	NA	TRBJ1-5	NA	TGTGCCAGCAAGTCGGGCGGACAGCCCCAGCATTTT	CASKSGGQPQHF
TRBV2	once	TRBJ2-6	NA	TGTGCCAGCAGTGTTAGTCAACCTGGGGCCAACGTCCTGACTTTC	CASSVSQPGANVLTF
TRBV7-9	NA	TRBJ2-3	TRBD2	TGTGCCAGCAGCTTACCTGGACTAGCGGGGAACACAGATACGCAGTATTTT	CASSLPGLAGNTDTQYF
TRBV11-2	few	TRBJ2-3	TRBD2	TGTGCCAGCAGCTCCAGACTAGCGGAGACAGATACGCAGTATTTT	CASSSRLAETDTQYF
TRBV4-3	few	TRBJ2-3	TRBD1	TGCGCCAGCAGCCTCTGGACAGGGTCCACAGATACGCAGTATTTT	CASSLWTGSTDTQYF
TRBV4-1	many	TRBJ1-5	NA	TGCGCCAGCAGCCCCGGAGGGAGGGGTTTCCAGCCCCAGCATTTT	CASSPGGRGFQPQHF
TRBV4-1	many	TRBJ1-5	TRBD1	TGCGCCAGCAGCCAAGATTGGACGCAGACAGGGATCTATCAGCCCCAGCATTTT	CASSQDWTQTGIYQPQHF
TRBV7-6	many	TRBJ2-5	NA	TGTGCCAGCAGCTTAGACAATGAAGAGACCCAGTACTTC	CASSLDNEETQYF
TRBV27	many	TRBJ2-4	NA	TGTGCCAGCAGTTTATCCCAGCAAGGGGCCAAAAACATTCAGTACTTC	CASSLSQQGAKNIQYF
TRBV7-9	NA	TRBJ1-1	NA	TGTGCCAGCAGCTTAATCACCAACACTGAAGCTTTCTTT	CASSLITNTEAFF
TRBV4-3	NA	TRBJ2-2	TRBD2	TGCGCCAGCAGCCAAGATCTGGTAGCGGGGGGGCTAAACGCCGGGGAGCTGTTTTTT	CASSQDLVAGGLNAGELFF
TRBV18	few	TRBJ2-7	TRBD1	TGTGCCAGCGCAGGGACAGGGGGTATCTACGAGCAGTACTTC	CASAGTGGIYEQYF
TRBV16	few	TRBJ2-1	NA	TGTGCCAGCAGCCAAGACGGTGGTCGGGGGTACAATGAGCAGTTCTTC	CASSQDGGRGYNEQFF
TRBV28	few	TRBJ1-5	NA	TGTGCCAGCAGTTTTAATCAGCCCCAGCATTTT	CASSFNQPQHF
TRBV7-6	NA	TRBJ1-1	TRBD1	TGTGCCAGCAGCTTAAACAGGGGGCTGTACACTGAAGCTTTCTTT	CASSLNRGLYTEAFF
TRBV7-8	NA	TRBJ2-1	NA	TGTGCCAGCAGCTTAACGCGGCAGGGGTGGACTGAGCAGTTCTTC	CASSLTRQGWTEQFF
TRBV4-1	many	TRBJ2-2	NA	TGCGCCAGCAGCCAGGATCACGCGGGAACCGGGGAGCTGTTTTTT	CASSQDHAGTGELFF
TRBV5-5	few	TRBJ2-3	TRBD1	TGTGCCAGCAGCTTCGGACAGGGTAACACAGATACGCAGTATTTT	CASSFGQGNTDTQYF
TRBV7-6	few	TRBJ2-6	NA	TGTGCCAGCAGCCACTCCCGCGAGGAGGATGGGGCCAACGTCCTGACTTTC	CASSHSREEDGANVLTF
TRBV4-1	NA	TRBJ1-4	NA	TGCGCCAGCAGCCAAGATCAGCTGGATGAAAAACTGTTTTTT	CASSQDQLDEKLFF
TRBV3-1	NA	TRBJ2-5	TRBD2	TGTGCCAGCAGCCAAGTCCTCAAGCGGGGGGAGAGGGAGACCCAGTACTTC	CASSQVLKRGERETQYF
TRBV12-3/TRBV12-4	NA	TRBJ2-2	TRBD2	TGTGCCAGCAGTTCCCGACTAGCGGGGGATTTAGGGGAGCTGTTTTTT	CASSSRLAGDLGELFF
TRBV5-1	NA	TRBJ2-3	TRBD2	TGCGCCAGCAGCCAGCGGGGGCGAAGTTCAGATACGCAGTATTTT	CASSQRGRSSDTQYF
TRBV3-1	NA	TRBJ2-5	NA	TGTGCCAGCAGCCATCCTTCGGGGGAGACCCAGTACTTC	CASSHPSGETQYF
TRBV28	NA	TRBJ2-2	NA	TGTGCCAGCAGTTTTAGGGGACCGGGGCACACCGGGGAGCTGTTTTTT	CASSFRGPGHTGELFF
TRBV6-6	NA	TRBJ2-2	TRBD1	TGTGCCAGCAGTCACGCAATTGGACAGGACCCCGCCGGGACCGGGGAGCTGTTTTTT	CASSHAIGQDPAGTGELFF
TRBV27	NA	TRBJ2-7	NA	TGTGCCAGCAGTCCCCGGTTGGGGCAGAGGGCCTACGAGCAGTACTTC	CASSPRLGQRAYEQYF
TRBV11-2	NA	TRBJ2-1	TRBD2	TGTGCCAGCAGCTTAGAGGGCGGCGGGGGGATATCCTACAATGAGCAGTTCTTC	CASSLEGGGGISYNEQFF
TRBV7-7	few	TRBJ2-3	TRBD2	TGTGCTAGCAGCTATAGCCCTAGCGGCCCCACAGATACGCAGTATTTT	CASSYSPSGPTDTQYF
TRBV7-9	NA	TRBJ2-7	NA	TGTGCCAGCAGCTTACCCTTAGTTTACGAGCAGTACTTC	CASSLPLVYEQYF
TRBV5-5	many	TRBJ1-5	NA	TGTGCCAGCAGCTTGGGGGTAAATCAGCCCCAGCATTTT	CASSLGVNQPQHF
TRBV7-8	NA	TRBJ1-4	NA	TGTGCCAGCAGCTTAGCTTTGGGGCGAGAAAAACTGTTTTTT	CASSLALGREKLFF
TRBV7-9	NA	TRBJ2-3	NA	TGTGCCAGCAGCTTAGTCCTAGCGTTGGCAGATACGCAGTATTTT	CASSLVLALADTQYF
TRBV6-5	few	TRBJ2-3	TRBD2	TGTGCCAGCAGTTACTCACTAGCGGCCTACACGGATACGCAGTATTTT	CASSYSLAAYTDTQYF
TRBV7-8	many	TRBJ2-2	NA	TGTGCCAGCTCCTACGGGGTGAACACCGGGGAGCTGTTTTTT	CASSYGVNTGELFF
TRBV6-2/TRBV6-3	few	TRBJ1-2	TRBD1	TGTGCCAGCAGTTCCCGGACAGGCGCCACCTATGGCTACACCTTC	CASSSRTGATYGYTF
TRBV7-9	few	TRBJ2-1	NA	TGTGCCAGCGGCAAAGCTTGGGATGAGCAGTTCTTC	CASGKAWDEQFF
TRBV7-9	few	TRBJ2-5	TRBD1	TGTGCCAGCAGTCCGAGAAGGCGGGACAGGGGTCAAGAGACCCAGTACTTC	CASSPRRRDRGQETQYF
TRBV7-8	NA	TRBJ2-7	NA	TGTGCCAGCAGCCCGTGGGCTTACGAGCAGTACTTC	CASSPWAYEQYF